This T cell receptor (beta chain) is from a study of blood T cell repertoires in COVID-19. The CDR3 is 15 amino acids. Germline values: CDR1 MNHEY, CDR2 SMNVEV (reference sequence). V lost 3 bases and J 7 bases, leaving 15 bases between the germline ends. Researchers sorted participants into cohorts using their self-reported clinical history. Cohort 3 recovery required two negative PCRs, clearance, or symptom resolution. This clone appeared a single time. Produced via immunoSEQ multiplex PCR; TCRdb's table is partial and in-frame only. The sample shows about 210,000 clones, around 92% of them seen only once.

This sequence was found in a woman under 30 who had recovered from COVID-19. Sequences were obtained from PBMCs or T cells enriched from blood (not recorded which). The gene calls are TRBV27 and TRBJ2-2; D ambiguous. The DNA of the CDR3 is TGTGCCAGCAGTTTCTCCTACTTAGTTAGCGGGGAGCTGTTTTTT. This encodes CASSFSYLVSGELFF.